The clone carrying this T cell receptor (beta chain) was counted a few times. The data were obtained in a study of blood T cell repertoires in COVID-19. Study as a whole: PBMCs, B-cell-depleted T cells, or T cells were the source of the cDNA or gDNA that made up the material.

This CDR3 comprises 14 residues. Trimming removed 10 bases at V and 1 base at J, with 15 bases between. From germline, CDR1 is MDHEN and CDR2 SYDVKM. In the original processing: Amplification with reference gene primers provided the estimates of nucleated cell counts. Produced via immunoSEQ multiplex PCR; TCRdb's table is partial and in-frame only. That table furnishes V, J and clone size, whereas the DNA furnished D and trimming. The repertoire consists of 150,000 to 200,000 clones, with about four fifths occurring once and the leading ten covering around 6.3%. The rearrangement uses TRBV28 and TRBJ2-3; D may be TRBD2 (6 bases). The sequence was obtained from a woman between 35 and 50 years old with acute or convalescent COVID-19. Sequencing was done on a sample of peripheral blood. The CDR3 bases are TGTGCCACCATCCGGGAGTATGGCACAGATACGCAGTATTTT. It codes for CATIREYGTDTQYF.